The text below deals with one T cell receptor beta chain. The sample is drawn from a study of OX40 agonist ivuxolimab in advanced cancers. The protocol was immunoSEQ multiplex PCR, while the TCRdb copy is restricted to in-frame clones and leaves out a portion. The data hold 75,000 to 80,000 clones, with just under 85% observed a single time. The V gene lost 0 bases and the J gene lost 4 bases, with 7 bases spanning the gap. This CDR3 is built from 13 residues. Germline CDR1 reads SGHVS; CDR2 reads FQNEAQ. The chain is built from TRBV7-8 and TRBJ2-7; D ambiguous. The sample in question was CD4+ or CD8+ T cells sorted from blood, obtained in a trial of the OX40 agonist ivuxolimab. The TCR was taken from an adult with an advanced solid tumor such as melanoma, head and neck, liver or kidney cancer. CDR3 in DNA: TGTGCCAGCAGCTTAGCACAGAGATACGAGCAGTACTTC. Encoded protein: CASSLAQRYEQYF.